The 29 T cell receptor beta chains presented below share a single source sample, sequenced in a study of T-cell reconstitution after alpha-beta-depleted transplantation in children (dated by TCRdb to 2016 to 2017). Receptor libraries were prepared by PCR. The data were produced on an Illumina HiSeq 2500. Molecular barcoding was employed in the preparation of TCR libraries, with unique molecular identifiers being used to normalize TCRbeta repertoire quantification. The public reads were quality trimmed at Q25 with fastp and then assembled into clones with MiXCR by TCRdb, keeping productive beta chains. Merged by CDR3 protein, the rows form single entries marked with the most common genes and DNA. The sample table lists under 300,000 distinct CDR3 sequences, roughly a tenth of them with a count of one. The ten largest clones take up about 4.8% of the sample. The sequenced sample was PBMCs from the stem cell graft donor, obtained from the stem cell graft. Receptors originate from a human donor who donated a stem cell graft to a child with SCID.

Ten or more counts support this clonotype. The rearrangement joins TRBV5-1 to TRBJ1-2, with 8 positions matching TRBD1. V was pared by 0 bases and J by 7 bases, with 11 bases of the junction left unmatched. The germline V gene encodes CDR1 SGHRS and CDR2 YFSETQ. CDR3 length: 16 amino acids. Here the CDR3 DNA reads TGCGCCAGCAGCTTGGTACAGGGGGGATTTTCGAGTGGCTACACCTTC. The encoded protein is CASSLVQGGFSSGYTF.

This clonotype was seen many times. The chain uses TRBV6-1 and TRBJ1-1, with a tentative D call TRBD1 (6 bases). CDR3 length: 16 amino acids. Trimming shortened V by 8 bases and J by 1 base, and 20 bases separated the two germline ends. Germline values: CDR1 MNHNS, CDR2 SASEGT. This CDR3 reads CASYTSHGGRNTEAFF. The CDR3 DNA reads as TGTGCCAGCTACACCTCCCACGGGGGCAGGAACACTGAAGCTTTCTTT.

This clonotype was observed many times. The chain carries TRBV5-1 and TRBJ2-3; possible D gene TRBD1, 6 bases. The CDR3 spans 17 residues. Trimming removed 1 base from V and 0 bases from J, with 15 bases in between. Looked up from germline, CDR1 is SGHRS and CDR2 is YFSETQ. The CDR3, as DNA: TGCGCCAGCAGCTTGCGCCCCCGGGACATGAGCACAGATACGCAGTATTTT. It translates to CASSLRPRDMSTDTQYF. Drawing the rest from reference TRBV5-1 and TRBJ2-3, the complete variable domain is KAGVTQTPRYLIKTRGQQVTLSCSPISGHRSVSWYQQTPGQGLQFLFEYFSETQRNKGNFPGRFSGRQFSNSRSEMNVSTLELGDSALYLCASSLRPRDMSTDTQYFGPGTRLTVL.

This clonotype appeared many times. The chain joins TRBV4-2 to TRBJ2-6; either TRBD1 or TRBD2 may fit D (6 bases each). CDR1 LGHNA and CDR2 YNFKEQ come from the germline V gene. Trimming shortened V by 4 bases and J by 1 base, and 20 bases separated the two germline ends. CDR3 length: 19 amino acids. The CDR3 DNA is TGTGCCAGCAGCCTACACGGGGGCAACAAATTTTCTGGGGCCAACGTCCTGACTTTC. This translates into CASSLHGGNKFSGANVLTF.

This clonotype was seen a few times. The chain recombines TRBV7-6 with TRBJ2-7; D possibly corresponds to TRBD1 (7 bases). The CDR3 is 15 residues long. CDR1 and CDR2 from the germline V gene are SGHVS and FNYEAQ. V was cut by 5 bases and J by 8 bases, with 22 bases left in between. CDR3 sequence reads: CASSPQQGRIMKQYF. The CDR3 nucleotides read TGTGCCAGCAGCCCCCAACAGGGGAGGATTATGAAGCAGTACTTC.

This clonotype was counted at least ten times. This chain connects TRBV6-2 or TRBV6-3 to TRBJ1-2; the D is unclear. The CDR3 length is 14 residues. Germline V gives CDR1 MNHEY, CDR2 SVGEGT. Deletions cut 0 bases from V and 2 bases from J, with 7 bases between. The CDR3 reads CASSYSEENYGYTF. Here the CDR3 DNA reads TGTGCCAGCAGTTACTCGGAGGAGAACTATGGCTACACCTTC.

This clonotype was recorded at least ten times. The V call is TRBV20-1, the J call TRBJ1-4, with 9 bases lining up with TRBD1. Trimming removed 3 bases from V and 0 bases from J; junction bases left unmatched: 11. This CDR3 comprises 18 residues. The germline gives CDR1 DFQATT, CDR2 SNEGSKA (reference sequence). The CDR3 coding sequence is TGCAGTGCTAGGGGGACAGGGATCCGAGGGGCAACTAATGAAAAACTGTTTTTT. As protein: CSARGTGIRGATNEKLFF.

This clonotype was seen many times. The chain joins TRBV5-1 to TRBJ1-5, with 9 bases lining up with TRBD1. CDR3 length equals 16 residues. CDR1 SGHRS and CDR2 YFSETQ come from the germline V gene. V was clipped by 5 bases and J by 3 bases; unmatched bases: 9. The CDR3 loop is CASSPGTGTDNQPQHF. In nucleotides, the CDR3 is TGCGCCAGCAGTCCCGGGACAGGGACCGACAATCAGCCCCAGCATTTT.

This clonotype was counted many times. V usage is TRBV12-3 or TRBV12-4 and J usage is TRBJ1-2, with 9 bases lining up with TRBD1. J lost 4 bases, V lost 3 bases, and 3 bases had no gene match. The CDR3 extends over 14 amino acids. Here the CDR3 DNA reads TGTGCCAGCAGTTTTCGACAGGGGGGCTATGGCTACACCTTC. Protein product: CASSFRQGGYGYTF.

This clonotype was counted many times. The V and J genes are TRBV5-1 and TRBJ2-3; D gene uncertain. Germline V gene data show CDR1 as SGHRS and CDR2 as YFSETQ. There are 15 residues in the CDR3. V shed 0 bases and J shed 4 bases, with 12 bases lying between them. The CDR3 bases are TGCGCCAGCAGCTTGGCCTCCCAACTGGCAGATACGCAGTATTTT. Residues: CASSLASQLADTQYF.

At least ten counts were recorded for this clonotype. This CDR3 is CASSSGGAENTIYF. DNA of the CDR3: TGTGCCAGCAGCTCCGGGGGCGCGGAAAACACCATATATTTT. The chain uses TRBV9 and TRBJ1-3, with TRBD1 as a possible D gene (6 bases). Germline loops: CDR1 SGDLS, CDR2 YYNGEE. The CDR3 is made up of 14 amino acids. The V end lost 4 bases, the J end lost 6 bases, and 14 bases lay between the germline ends. The whole variable domain, remainder taken from reference TRBV9 and TRBJ1-3, is DSGVTQTPKHLITATGQRVTLRCSPRSGDLSVYWYQQSLDQGLQFLIQYYNGEERAKGNILERFSAQQFPDLHSELNLSSLELGDSALYFCASSSGGAENTIYFGEGSWLTVV.

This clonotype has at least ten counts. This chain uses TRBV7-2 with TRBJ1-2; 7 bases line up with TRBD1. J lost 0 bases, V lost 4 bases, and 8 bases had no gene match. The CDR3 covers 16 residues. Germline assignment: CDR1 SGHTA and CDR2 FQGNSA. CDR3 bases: TGTGCCAGCAGCTCAAGGACAGGCCAGGCTAACTATGGCTACACCTTC. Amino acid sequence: CASSSRTGQANYGYTF.

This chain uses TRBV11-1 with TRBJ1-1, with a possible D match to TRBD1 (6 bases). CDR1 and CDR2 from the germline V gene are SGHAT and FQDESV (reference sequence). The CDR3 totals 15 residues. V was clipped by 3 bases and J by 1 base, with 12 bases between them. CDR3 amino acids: CASSFARGGNTEAFF. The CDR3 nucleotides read TGTGCCAGCAGCTTCGCGAGGGGGGGGAACACTGAAGCTTTCTTT. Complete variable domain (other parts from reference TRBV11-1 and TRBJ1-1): EAEVAQSPRYKITEKSQAVAFWCDPISGHATLYWYRQILGQGPELLVQFQDESVVDDSQLPKDRFSAERLKGVDSTLKIQPAELGDSAMYLCASSFARGGNTEAFFGQGTRLTVV.

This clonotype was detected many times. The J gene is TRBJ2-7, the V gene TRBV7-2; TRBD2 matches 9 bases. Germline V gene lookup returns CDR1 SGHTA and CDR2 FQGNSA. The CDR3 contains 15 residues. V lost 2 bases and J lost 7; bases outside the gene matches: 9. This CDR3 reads CASSLFSSGAQEQYF. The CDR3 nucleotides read TGTGCCAGCAGCTTATTTTCTAGCGGGGCGCAAGAGCAGTACTTC. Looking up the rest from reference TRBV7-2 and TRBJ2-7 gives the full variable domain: GAGVSQSPSNKVTEKGKDVELRCDPISGHTALYWYRQSLGQGLEFLIYFQGNSAPDKSGLPSDRFSAERTGGSVSTLTIQRTQQEDSAVYLCASSLFSSGAQEQYFGPGTRLTVT.

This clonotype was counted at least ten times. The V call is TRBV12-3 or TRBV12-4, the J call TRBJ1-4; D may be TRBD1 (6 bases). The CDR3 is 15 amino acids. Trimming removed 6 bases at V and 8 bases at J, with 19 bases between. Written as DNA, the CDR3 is TGTGCCAGCAGCTCCTTTGGGGGGCGACGGGAAAAACTGTTTTTT. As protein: CASSSFGGRREKLFF.

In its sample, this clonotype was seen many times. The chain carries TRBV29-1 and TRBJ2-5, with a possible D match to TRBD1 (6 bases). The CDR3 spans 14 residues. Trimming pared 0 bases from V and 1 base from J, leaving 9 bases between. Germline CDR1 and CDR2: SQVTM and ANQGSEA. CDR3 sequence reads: CSVEDGTTQETQYF. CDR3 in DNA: TGCAGCGTTGAAGACGGGACAACCCAAGAGACCCAGTACTTC.

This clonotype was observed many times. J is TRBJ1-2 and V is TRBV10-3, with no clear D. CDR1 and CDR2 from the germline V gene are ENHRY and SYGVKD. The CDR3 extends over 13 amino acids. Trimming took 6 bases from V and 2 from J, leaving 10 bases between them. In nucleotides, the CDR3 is TGTGCCATCAGCGATAATAAAAACTATGGCTACACCTTC. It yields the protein CAISDNKNYGYTF.

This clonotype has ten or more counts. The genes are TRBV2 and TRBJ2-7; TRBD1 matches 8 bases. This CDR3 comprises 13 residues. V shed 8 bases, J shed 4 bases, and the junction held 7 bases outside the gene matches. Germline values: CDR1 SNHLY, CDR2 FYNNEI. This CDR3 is CASGQGMGYEQYF. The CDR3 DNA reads TGTGCCAGCGGACAGGGAATGGGATACGAGCAGTACTTC. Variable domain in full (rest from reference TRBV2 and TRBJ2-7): EPEVTQTPSHQVTQMGQEVILRCVPISNHLYFYWYRQILGQKVEFLVSFYNNEISEKSEIFDDQFSVERPDGSNFTLKIRSTKLEDSAMYFCASGQGMGYEQYFGPGTRLTVT.

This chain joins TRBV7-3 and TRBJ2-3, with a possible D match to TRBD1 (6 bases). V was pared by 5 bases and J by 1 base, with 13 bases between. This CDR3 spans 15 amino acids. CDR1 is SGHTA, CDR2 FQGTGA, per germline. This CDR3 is CASSHTGSRTDTQYF. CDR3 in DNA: TGTGCCAGCAGCCATACAGGGTCACGCACAGATACGCAGTATTTT.

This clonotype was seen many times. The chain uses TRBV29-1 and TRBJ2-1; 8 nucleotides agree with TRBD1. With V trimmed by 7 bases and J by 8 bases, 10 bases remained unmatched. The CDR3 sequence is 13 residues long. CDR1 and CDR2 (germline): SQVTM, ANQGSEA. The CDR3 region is CSAISGGGDEQFF. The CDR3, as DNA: TGCAGCGCCATATCAGGGGGCGGGGATGAGCAGTTCTTC.

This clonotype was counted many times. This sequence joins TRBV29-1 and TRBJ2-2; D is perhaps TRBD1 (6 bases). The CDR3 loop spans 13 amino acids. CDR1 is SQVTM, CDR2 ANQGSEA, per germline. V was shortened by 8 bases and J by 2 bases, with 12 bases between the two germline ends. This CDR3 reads CSTEDRNTGELFF. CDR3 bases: TGCAGCACCGAGGACAGAAACACCGGGGAGCTGTTTTTT.

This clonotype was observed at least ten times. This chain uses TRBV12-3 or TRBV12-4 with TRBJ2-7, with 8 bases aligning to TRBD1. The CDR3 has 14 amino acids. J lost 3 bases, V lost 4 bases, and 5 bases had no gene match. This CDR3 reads CASSSGTGGYEQYF. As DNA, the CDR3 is TGTGCCAGCAGTTCAGGGACAGGCGGCTACGAGCAGTACTTC.

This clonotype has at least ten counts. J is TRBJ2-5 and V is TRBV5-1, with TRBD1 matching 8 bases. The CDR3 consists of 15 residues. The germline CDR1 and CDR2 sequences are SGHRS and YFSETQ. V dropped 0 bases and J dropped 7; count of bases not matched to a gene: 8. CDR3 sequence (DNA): TGCGCCAGCAGCTTGGAGACAGGGGTTGCGGCGACCCAGTACTTC. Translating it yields CASSLETGVAATQYF.

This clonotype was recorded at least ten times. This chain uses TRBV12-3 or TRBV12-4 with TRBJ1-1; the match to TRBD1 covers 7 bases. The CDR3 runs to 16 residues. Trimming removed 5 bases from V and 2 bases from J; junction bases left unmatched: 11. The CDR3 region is CASSPGQAGGNTEAFF. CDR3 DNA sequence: TGTGCCAGCAGTCCCGGACAGGCCGGGGGAAACACTGAAGCTTTCTTT.

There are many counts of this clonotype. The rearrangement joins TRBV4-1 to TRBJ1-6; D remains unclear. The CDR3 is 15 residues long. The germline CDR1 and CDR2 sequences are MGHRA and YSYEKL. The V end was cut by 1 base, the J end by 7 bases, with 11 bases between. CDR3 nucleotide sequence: TGCGCCAGCAGCCAAGGGCAGGTCGACAATTCACCCCTCCACTTT. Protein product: CASSQGQVDNSPLHF.

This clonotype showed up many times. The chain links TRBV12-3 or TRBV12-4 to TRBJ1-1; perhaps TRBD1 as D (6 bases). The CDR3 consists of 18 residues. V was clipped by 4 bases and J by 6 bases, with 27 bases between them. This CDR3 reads CASSSHSQRVRGGPEAFF. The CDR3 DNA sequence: TGTGCCAGCAGTTCACACAGTCAGAGGGTACGGGGGGGGCCTGAAGCTTTCTTT.

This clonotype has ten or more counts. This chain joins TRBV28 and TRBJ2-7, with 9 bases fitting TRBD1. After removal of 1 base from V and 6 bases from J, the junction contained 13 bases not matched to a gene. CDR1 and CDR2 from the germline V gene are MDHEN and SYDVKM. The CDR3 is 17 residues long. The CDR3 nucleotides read TGTGCCAGCAGTTTATTCCCCCCTGGACAGGGGAAAGGCGAGCAGTACTTC. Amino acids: CASSLFPPGQGKGEQYF.

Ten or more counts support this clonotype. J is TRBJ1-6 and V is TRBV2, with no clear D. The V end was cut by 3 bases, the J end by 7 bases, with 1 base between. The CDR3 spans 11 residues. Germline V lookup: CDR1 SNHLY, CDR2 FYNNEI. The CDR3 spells CASSENSPLHF. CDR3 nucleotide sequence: TGTGCCAGCAGTGAGAATTCACCCCTCCACTTT.

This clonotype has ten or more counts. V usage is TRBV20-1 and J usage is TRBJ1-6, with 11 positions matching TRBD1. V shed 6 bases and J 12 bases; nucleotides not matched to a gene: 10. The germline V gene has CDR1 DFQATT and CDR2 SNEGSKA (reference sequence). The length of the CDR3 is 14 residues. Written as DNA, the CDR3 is TGCAGTGCCCCCTTGGGACAGGGGGTGGGACCCCTCCACTTT. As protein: CSAPLGQGVGPLHF.